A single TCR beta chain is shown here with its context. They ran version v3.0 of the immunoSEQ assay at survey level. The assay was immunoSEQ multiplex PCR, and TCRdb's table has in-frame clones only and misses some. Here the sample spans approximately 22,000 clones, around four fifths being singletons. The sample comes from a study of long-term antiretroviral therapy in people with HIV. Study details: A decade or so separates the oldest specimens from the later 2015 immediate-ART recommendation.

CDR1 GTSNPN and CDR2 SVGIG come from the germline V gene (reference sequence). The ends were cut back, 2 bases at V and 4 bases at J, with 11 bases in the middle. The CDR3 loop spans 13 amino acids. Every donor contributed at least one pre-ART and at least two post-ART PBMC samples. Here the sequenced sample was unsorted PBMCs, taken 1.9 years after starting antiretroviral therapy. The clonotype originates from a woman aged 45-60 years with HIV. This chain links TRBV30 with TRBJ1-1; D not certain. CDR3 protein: CAWSRLIGTEAFF. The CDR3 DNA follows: TGTGCCTGGAGTCGGTTAATCGGCACTGAAGCTTTCTTT. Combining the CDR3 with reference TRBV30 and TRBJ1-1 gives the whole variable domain SQTIHQWPATLVQPVGSPLSLECTVEGTSNPNLYWYRQAAGRGLQLLFYSVGIGQISSEVPQNLSASRPQDRQFILSSKKLLLSDSGFYLCAWSRLIGTEAFFGQGTRLTVV.